The 16 T cell receptor beta chains in this list originate from one sample, sequenced in a study of blood T cells in healthy people across ages. Then a second PCR, running roughly 7 to 11 cycles, was carried out with a sample-barcoded 5' primer and a J-beta primer mix. TCRdb ran MiXCR on the 5' RACE reads and lists one entry per CDR3 protein. The sample lists under 800,000 distinct CDR3 sequences, roughly two fifths occurring once. Input material: blood. These receptors came from an older woman in good health.

As concerns this clonotype: At one boundary the junction diverges from the germline segment, which might be a read error. This chain uses TRBV20-1 with TRBJ1-6; 9 nucleotides line up with TRBD1. The CDR3 runs to 15 residues. Germline V gives CDR1 DFQATT, CDR2 SNEGSKA (reference sequence). CDR3 amino acids: CSARGRTGANSPPHF. As DNA, the CDR3 is TGCAGTGCTAGAGGCCGGACAGGGGCCAATTCACCCCCCCACTTT.

This clonotype was counted a few times. This chain joins TRBV12-3 or TRBV12-4 and TRBJ1-1, with 7 bases identical to TRBD1. This CDR3 has 16 residues. V lost 3 bases to trimming and J lost 6 bases; unmatched junction nucleotides: 13. CDR3 DNA: TGTGCCAGCAGTTTTAGTGGGTACAGGGGCCTAGCTGAAGCTTTCTTT. Its protein product is CASSFSGYRGLAEAFF.

With respect to this clonotype: This could be a read error, since a much larger clone is one nucleotide away. The V gene is TRBV29-1, the J gene TRBJ2-1; no clear D gene. The J call is doubtful: the DNA matches TRBJ2-7 better. The CDR3 runs to 12 residues. From germline, CDR1 is SQVTM and CDR2 ANQGSEA. CDR3 in amino acids: CSFRSSYNEQYF. The CDR3, as DNA: TGCAGCTTCAGGAGCTCCTACAATGAGCAGTACTTC.

The chain joins TRBV4-3 to TRBJ2-2; 9 nucleotides align to TRBD2. The CDR3 spans 16 residues. Trimming removed 0 bases from V and 5 bases from J; junction bases left unmatched: 4. Germline V lookup: CDR1 LGHNA, CDR2 YSLEER. CDR3 DNA sequence: TGCGCCAGCAGCCAAGATAGCGGGAGTAATACCGGGGAGCTGTTTTTT. It encodes CASSQDSGSNTGELFF.

This clonotype was observed a handful of times. V usage is TRBV28 and J usage is TRBJ2-1, with a tentative D call TRBD2 (6 bases). The CDR3 covers 16 residues. V lost 4 bases and J 3 bases, leaving 16 bases between the germline ends. From germline, CDR1 is MDHEN and CDR2 SYDVKM. This CDR3 reads CASSSAGAGIYNEQFF. CDR3 coding DNA: TGTGCCAGCAGTTCGGCTGGAGCGGGCATCTACAATGAGCAGTTCTTC.

The chain uses TRBV6-1 and TRBJ1-1; D may be TRBD1 (6 bases). The germline CDR1 and CDR2 sequences are MNHNS and SASEGT. The V and J ends lost 6 bases and 5 bases respectively, with 10 bases between them. The length of the CDR3 is 12 residues. The CDR3 region has the DNA TGTGCCAGCAGGCTAGGGGGAACTGAAGCTTTCTTT. This encodes CASRLGGTEAFF.

This clonotype was counted between two and nine times. V is TRBV5-1 and J is TRBJ2-2; D remains ambiguous. Germline lookup yields CDR1 SGHRS and CDR2 YFSETQ. V was pared by 0 bases and J by 1 base, with 13 bases between. The length of the CDR3 is 17 residues. For the CDR3, the DNA is TGCGCCAGCAGCTTGGTGTCGTTCGCACAGAACACCGGGGAGCTGTTTTTT. Protein: CASSLVSFAQNTGELFF. The variable domain in full, completed from reference TRBV5-1 and TRBJ2-2, reads KAGVTQTPRYLIKTRGQQVTLSCSPISGHRSVSWYQQTPGQGLQFLFEYFSETQRNKGNFPGRFSGRQFSNSRSEMNVSTLELGDSALYLCASSLVSFAQNTGELFFGEGSRLTVL.

The chain carries TRBV7-2 and TRBJ1-1; D is uncertain. The CDR3 loop spans 14 amino acids. V gave up 6 bases and J gave up 5 bases, with 16 bases separating them. CDR1 and CDR2 (germline): SGHTA, FQGNSA. CDR3 bases: TGTGCCAGCAGTTTTCAGGCCCCGGGGACTGAAGCTTTCTTT. It translates to CASSFQAPGTEAFF. Complete variable domain (other parts from reference TRBV7-2 and TRBJ1-1): GAGVSQSPSNKVTEKGKDVELRCDPISGHTALYWYRQSLGQGLEFLIYFQGNSAPDKSGLPSDRFSAERTGGSVSTLTIQRTQQEDSAVYLCASSFQAPGTEAFFGQGTRLTVV.

This sequence joins TRBV7-2 and TRBJ1-4; TRBD1 matches at 9 bases. J gave up 7 bases and V 4 bases, and 4 bases lay outside the gene matches. Germline V gene data show CDR1 as SGHTA and CDR2 as FQGNSA. The CDR3 is 14 residues long. CDR3 loop: CASSSDRGGEKLFF. CDR3 nucleotides: TGTGCCAGCAGCTCGGACAGGGGCGGTGAAAAACTGTTTTTT.

This clonotype was seen ten or more times. The gene calls are TRBV2 and TRBJ1-2; a possible D gene is TRBD1 (5 bases). There are 13 residues in the CDR3. V lost 6 bases and J 0 bases, leaving 8 bases between the germline ends. From germline, CDR1 is SNHLY and CDR2 FYNNEI. The CDR3: CASRGDSNYGYTF. The DNA of the CDR3 is TGTGCCAGCAGGGGGGACTCTAACTATGGCTACACCTTC.

This clonotype was detected a few times. This may come from a read error, since a much larger clone is one base off. The chain has TRBV20-1 and TRBJ2-7, with 9 nucleotides matching TRBD2. V dropped 0 bases and J dropped 5; count of bases not matched to a gene: 14. This CDR3 is built from 17 residues. CDR1 and CDR2 (germline): DFQATT, SNEGSKA (reference sequence). Here the CDR3 reads CSARDGRAGGLGHEQYF. CDR3 DNA sequence: TGCAGTGCTAGAGATGGGCGAGCGGGGGGCCTCGGTCACGAGCAGTACTTC.

The chain links TRBV9 to TRBJ2-5, with 11 nucleotides matching TRBD2. The CDR3 sequence is 15 residues long. The germline V gene encodes CDR1 SGDLS and CDR2 YYNGEE. The ends lost 2 bases at V and 5 bases at J; junction bases unmatched: 5. The CDR3, as DNA: TGTGCCAGCAGCGTTAGCGGGGGGGCTCGTGAGACCCAGTACTTC. Amino acid sequence: CASSVSGGARETQYF.

This clonotype occurred many times. This chain joins TRBV15 and TRBJ2-3, with D unresolved. Trimming pared 0 bases from V and 8 bases from J, leaving 6 bases between. CDR1 is LNHNV, CDR2 YYDKDF, per germline (reference sequence). CDR3 size: 12 residues. The CDR3, as DNA: TGTGCCACCAGCAGAGATAGAACTACGCAGTATTTT. Amino acid sequence: CATSRDRTTQYF.

This clonotype appeared a few times. The rearrangement uses TRBV4-3 and TRBJ1-2; 8 nucleotides align to TRBD1. V was pared by 4 bases and J by 0 bases, with 7 bases of the junction left unmatched. This CDR3 comprises 16 residues. CDR1 is LGHNA, CDR2 YSLEER, per germline. The CDR3 protein is CASSPTGVLANYGYTF. The CDR3 bases are TGCGCCAGCAGCCCGACAGGGGTTCTAGCTAACTATGGCTACACCTTC.

Only a few counts were recorded for this clonotype. The genes are TRBV21-1 and TRBJ1-2; the table's D call, TRBD1, has no DNA check behind it. TRBV21-1 is a pseudogene segment. The CDR3 sequence is 15 residues long. As DNA, the CDR3 is TGTGCCAGCAGCAAAGATAGCAGGGGAATCGAGGGCTACACCTTC. Its protein product is CASSKDSRGIEGYTF.

The chain employs TRBV25-1 and TRBJ2-1, with 7 positions matching TRBD2. The assigned J gene may be wrong: the sequence end matches TRBJ2-7 better. CDR3 length: 18 amino acids. Germline CDR1 reads MGHDK; CDR2 reads SYGVNS. In nucleotides, the CDR3 is TGTGCCAGCAGTGAGTCCTCCTCTAGCGGCCCCTCCTACAATGAGCAGTACTTC. Translated, it gives CASSESSSSGPSYNEQYF.